This T cell receptor (beta chain) was identified during a study of cytomegalovirus exposure and HLA in healthy donors. PCR amplification relied on 60 Vbeta primers (plus 13 Jbeta primers). Sequenced by immunoSEQ multiplex PCR; TCRdb stores in-frame clones only, minus some. Here the sample spans 150,000 to 200,000 clones, just under 80% being singletons. The CDR3 covers 19 residues. The germline CDR1 and CDR2 sequences are SGHTA and FQGTGA. V was pared by 1 base and J by 1 base, with 4 bases of the junction left unmatched. Sequenced: PBMCs. The genes are TRBV7-3 and TRBJ2-1; the match to TRBD2 covers 16 bases. The TCR was taken from a man in his thirties or forties in good health and CMV-seronegative. DNA of the CDR3: TGTGCCAGCAGCTTAAGGGGACTAGCGGGAGGGCCGTCCTACAATGAGCAGTTCTTC. It encodes CASSLRGLAGGPSYNEQFF.